What follows are 12 T cell receptor beta chains derived from one specimen sequenced in a study of blood T cell repertoires in COVID-19. Produced via immunoSEQ multiplex PCR; TCRdb's table is partial and in-frame only. The sample lists 140,000 to 150,000 clones; approximately 84% were seen once. Sequenced sample: PBMCs or T cells enriched from blood (not recorded which). The receptors shown here come from a woman aged 45 to 65 with acute COVID-19.

The chain combines TRBV13 with TRBJ2-5, with D tentatively TRBD2 (6 bases). The germline gives CDR1 PRHDT, CDR2 FYEKMQ (reference sequence). V shed 7 bases and J shed 1 base, with 19 bases lying between them. The CDR3 loop spans 16 amino acids. The CDR3 protein is CASTTRGGATQETQYF. CDR3 bases: TGTGCCAGCACCACCCGAGGAGGGGCTACCCAAGAGACCCAGTACTTC.

This clone showed up just a few times. The chain is built from TRBV30 and TRBJ2-1, with 9 nucleotides matching TRBD2. The germline V gene encodes CDR1 GTSNPN and CDR2 SVGIG (reference sequence). Trimming removed 5 bases from V and 7 bases from J; junction bases left unmatched: 12. This CDR3 has 15 amino acids. The CDR3 DNA is TGTGCCTGGGGCCTTGGAGGACTAGCGTTAAATGAGCAGTTCTTC. Encoded protein: CAWGLGGLALNEQFF.

The chain couples TRBV6-5 to TRBJ2-5, with D maybe TRBD2 (5 bases). The CDR3 runs to 13 residues. The germline V gene has CDR1 MNHEY and CDR2 SVGAGI. Trimming stripped 8 bases from V and 2 bases from J, with 12 bases between. CDR3 DNA sequence: TGTGCCAGCCGACCGGACTGTCAAGAGACCCAGTACTTC. It encodes CASRPDCQETQYF.

The V and J genes are TRBV7-3 and TRBJ2-1; maybe TRBD2 (6 bases). The CDR3 runs to 14 residues. Trimming removed 5 bases from V and 9 bases from J, with 17 bases in between. In germline, CDR1 is SGHTA, CDR2 FQGTGA. The DNA for the CDR3 is TGTGCCAGCAGCAACCGGGACTCCTTCCGTGAGCAGTTCTTC. Translated, it gives CASSNRDSFREQFF.

The chain links TRBV6-2 or TRBV6-3 to TRBJ2-3; D perhaps matches TRBD2 (7 bases). The germline V gene encodes CDR1 MNHEY and CDR2 SVGEGT. The CDR3 is 18 amino acids. Trimming took 3 bases from V and 2 from J, leaving 21 bases between them. As DNA, the CDR3 is TGTGCCAGCAGTTATATTGCGGGAGAGGGGGTTCTCACAGATACGCAGTATTTT. The encoded protein is CASSYIAGEGVLTDTQYF.

The genes are TRBV5-4 and TRBJ1-5, with D possibly TRBD1 on 5 matching bases. The CDR3 is 19 amino acids. Germline-derived CDR1 and CDR2 are SGHNT and YYREEE (reference sequence). Trimming cost V 4 bases and J 0 bases, with 23 bases left between them. The CDR3 bases are TGTGCCAGCAGCGTAGGGGTGGGGACTGACGCCTATAGCAATCAGCCCCAGCATTTT. Protein sequence: CASSVGVGTDAYSNQPQHF.

V and J are TRBV7-6 and TRBJ2-7, with TRBD2 matching 11 bases. CDR1 is SGHVS and CDR2 is FNYEAQ in the germline V gene. V shed 4 bases, J shed 7 bases, and the junction held 12 bases outside the gene matches. The CDR3 is made up of 16 amino acids. Written as DNA, the CDR3 is TGTGCCAGCAGCTCCCGACTAGCGGGACCCCTAGAGGAGCAGTACTTC. As protein: CASSSRLAGPLEEQYF.

The V gene is TRBV6-5, the J gene TRBJ2-2; D not resolved. The ends were cut back, 3 bases at V and 5 bases at J, with 7 bases in the middle. Germline CDR1 reads MNHEY; CDR2 reads SVGAGI. The CDR3 runs to 13 residues. The CDR3 here is CASSYRRTGELFF. In nucleotides, the CDR3 is TGTGCCAGCAGTTATCGGAGAACCGGGGAGCTGTTTTTT.

V is TRBV19 and J is TRBJ2-4; tentative D call: TRBD2 (6 bases). CDR1 is LNHDA and CDR2 is SQIVND in the germline V gene (reference sequence). The CDR3 covers 17 residues. V lost 2 bases to trimming and J lost 0 bases, with 14 bases between them. Here the CDR3 reads CASSIRAGLIAKNIQYF. CDR3 bases: TGTGCCAGTAGTATAAGGGCTGGACTAATAGCCAAAAACATTCAGTACTTC. The variable domain in full, completed from reference TRBV19 and TRBJ2-4, reads DGGITQSPKYLFRKEGQNVTLSCEQNLNHDAMYWYRQDPGQGLRLIYYSQIVNDFQKGDIAEGYSVSREKKESFPLTVTSAQKNPTAFYLCASSIRAGLIAKNIQYFGAGTRLSVL.

The chain carries TRBV4-3 and TRBJ2-3, with 7 bases identical to TRBD2. Germline lookup yields CDR1 LGHNA and CDR2 YSLEER. The CDR3 runs 17 residues. Losses at the gene ends were 0 bases for V and 5 bases for J; bases not matched to a gene: 11. CDR3 nucleotide sequence: TGCGCCAGCAGCCAAGATCCCCCCAGCGGGGCACGAGATACGCAGTATTTT. Protein: CASSQDPPSGARDTQYF.

The V gene is TRBV24-1, the J gene TRBJ2-2; 7 nucleotides line up with TRBD2. The CDR3 sequence is 15 residues long. Germline CDR1 is KGHDR and CDR2 is SFDVKD. Trimming took 9 bases from V and 3 from J; bases not matched to a gene: 9. The DNA for the CDR3 is TGTGCCACCGGGCCAAGCGGGATCGACACCGGGGAGCTGTTTTTT. The encoded protein is CATGPSGIDTGELFF.

V and J are TRBV7-2 and TRBJ2-7; TRBD2 matches 7 bases. The germline CDR1 and CDR2 sequences are SGHTA and FQGNSA. The CDR3 totals 14 residues. The junction had 7 bases not matched to a gene; V was cut back by 5 bases and J by 3 bases. CDR3 nucleotides: TGTGCCAGCAGCAGCGGGGACTACCTCTACGAGCAGTACTTC. It specifies CASSSGDYLYEQYF.